Following are 2 T cell receptor beta chains from one sample sequenced in a study of CD8 T cells in ankylosing spondylitis. TCRdb reprocessed the 5' RACE reads via MiXCR and lists one record per CDR3 protein. This sample carries 450,000 to 550,000 distinct CDR3 sequences, under 5.5% of them seen once, and the ten largest clones take approximately 4%. General observations from the study: Eight or nine highly homologous variants made up a TCR beta motif that seemed to typify ankylosing spondylitis blood.

These receptors have no known antigen. The sequenced material came from blood, either unsorted or a sorted T cell fraction (not recorded which). The receptors shown here come from a male donor with ankylosing spondylitis.

V is TRBV3-1 and J is TRBJ2-2; a weak D match, TRBD2 (5 bases). Trimming took off 3 bases at V and 4 bases at J, with 15 bases between the two ends. Germline CDR1 is LGHDT and CDR2 is YNNKEL (reference sequence). CDR3 length equals 16 residues. CDR3 protein: CASSHGAVVGTGELFF. The DNA for the CDR3 is TGTGCCAGCAGCCACGGAGCGGTGGTTGGCACCGGGGAGCTGTTTTTT.

This clonotype came up many times. The genes are TRBV7-2 and TRBJ2-7; D possibly uses TRBD1 or TRBD2 (5 bases each). From germline, CDR1 is SGHTA and CDR2 FQGNSA. CDR3 size: 15 residues. The germline V and J ends were trimmed by 2 bases and 6 bases, with 17 bases remaining between them. CDR3 region: CASSLSGPSKVEQYF. CDR3 DNA sequence: TGTGCCAGCAGCTTATCGGGACCCAGTAAGGTCGAGCAGTACTTC.